This T cell receptor beta chain was obtained from a study of blood T cell repertoires in COVID-19. Study-level background: The samples span acute and convalescent COVID-19 from the United States, Italy and Spain. Sources were T cells, B-cell-depleted T cells, or PBMCs; the material itself was cDNA or gDNA.

In the study's own analysis: Amplifying reference gene primers gave estimates of nucleated cell counts. Assay: immunoSEQ multiplex PCR; the TCRdb copy retains only in-frame clones and omits some. The V and J calls and clone size are taken from that table; D and trimming were inferred from the DNA. The table includes 200,000 to 250,000 clones, 65% to 85% detected once. The CDR3 extends over 13 amino acids. Trimming pared 4 bases from V and 1 base from J, leaving 8 bases between. Germline V gene lookup returns CDR1 SGHKS and CDR2 YYEKEE (reference sequence). The TCR sequence derives from a woman between 25 and 40 years old who had recovered from COVID-19. V is TRBV5-5 and J is TRBJ1-1, with D perhaps matching TRBD1 (5 bases). Specimen: peripheral blood. The CDR3 loop reads CASSKGPNTEAFF. In DNA, the CDR3 is TGTGCCAGCAGCAAGGGGCCGAACACTGAAGCTTTCTTT. The whole variable domain, remainder taken from reference TRBV5-5 and TRBJ1-1, is DAGVTQSPTHLIKTRGQQVTLRCSPISGHKSVSWYQQVLGQGPQFIFQYYEKEERGRGNFPDRFSARQFPNYSSELNVNALLLGDSALYLCASSKGPNTEAFFGQGTRLTVV.